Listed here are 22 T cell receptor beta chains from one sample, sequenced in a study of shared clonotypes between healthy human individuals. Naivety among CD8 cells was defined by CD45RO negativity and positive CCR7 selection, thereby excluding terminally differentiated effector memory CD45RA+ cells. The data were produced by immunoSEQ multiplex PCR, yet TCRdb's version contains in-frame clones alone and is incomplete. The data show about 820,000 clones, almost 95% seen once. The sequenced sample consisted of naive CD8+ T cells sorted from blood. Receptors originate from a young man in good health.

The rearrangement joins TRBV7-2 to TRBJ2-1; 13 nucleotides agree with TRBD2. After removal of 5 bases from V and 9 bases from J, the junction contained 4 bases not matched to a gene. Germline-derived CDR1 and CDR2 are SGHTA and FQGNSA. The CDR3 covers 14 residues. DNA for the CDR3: TGTGCCAGCAGCCCCGGACTAGCGGGAGTTGAGCAGTTCTTC. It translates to CASSPGLAGVEQFF.

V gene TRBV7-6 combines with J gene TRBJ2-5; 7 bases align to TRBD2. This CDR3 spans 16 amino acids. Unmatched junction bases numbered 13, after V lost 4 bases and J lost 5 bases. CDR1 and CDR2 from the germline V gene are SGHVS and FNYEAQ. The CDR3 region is CASSYRLTSEGETQYF. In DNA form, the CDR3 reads TGTGCCAGCAGCTACAGACTAACTAGCGAAGGGGAGACCCAGTACTTC.

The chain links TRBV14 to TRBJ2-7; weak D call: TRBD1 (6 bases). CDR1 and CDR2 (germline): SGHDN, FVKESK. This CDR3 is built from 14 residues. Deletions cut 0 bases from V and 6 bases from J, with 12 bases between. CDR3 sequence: CASSQDRGMVEQYF. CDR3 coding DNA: TGTGCCAGCAGCCAAGATAGGGGGATGGTCGAGCAGTACTTC. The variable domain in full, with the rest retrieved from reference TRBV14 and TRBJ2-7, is EAGVTQFPSHSVIEKGQTVTLRCDPISGHDNLYWYRRVMGKEIKFLLHFVKESKQDESGMPNNRFLAERTGGTYSTLKVQPAELEDSGVYFCASSQDRGMVEQYFGPGTRLTVT.

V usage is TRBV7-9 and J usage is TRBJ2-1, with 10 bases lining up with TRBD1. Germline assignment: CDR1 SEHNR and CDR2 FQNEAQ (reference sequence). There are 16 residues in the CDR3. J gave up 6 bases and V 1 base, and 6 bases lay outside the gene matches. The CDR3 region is CASSLVGQGLSNEQFF. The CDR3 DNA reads TGTGCCAGCAGCTTAGTGGGACAGGGGTTGAGCAATGAGCAGTTCTTC.

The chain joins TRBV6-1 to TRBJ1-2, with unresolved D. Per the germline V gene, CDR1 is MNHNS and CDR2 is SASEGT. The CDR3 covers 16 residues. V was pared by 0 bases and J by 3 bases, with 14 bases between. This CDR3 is CASSEALTRWDYGYTF. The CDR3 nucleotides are TGTGCCAGCAGTGAAGCGCTGACGCGCTGGGACTATGGCTACACCTTC.

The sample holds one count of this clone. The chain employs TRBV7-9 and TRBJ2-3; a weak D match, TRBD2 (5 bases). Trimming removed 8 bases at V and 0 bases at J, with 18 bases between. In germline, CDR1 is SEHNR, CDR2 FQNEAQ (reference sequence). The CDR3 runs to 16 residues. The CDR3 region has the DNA TGTGCCAGCCTTGGTGACTACACTACTAGCACAGATACGCAGTATTTT. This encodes CASLGDYTTSTDTQYF. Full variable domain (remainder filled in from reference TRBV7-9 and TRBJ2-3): DTGVSQNPRHKITKRGQNVTFRCDPISEHNRLYWYRQTLGQGPEFLTYFQNEAQLEKSRLLSDRFSAERPKGSFSTLEIQRTEQGDSAMYLCASLGDYTTSTDTQYFGPGTRLTVL.

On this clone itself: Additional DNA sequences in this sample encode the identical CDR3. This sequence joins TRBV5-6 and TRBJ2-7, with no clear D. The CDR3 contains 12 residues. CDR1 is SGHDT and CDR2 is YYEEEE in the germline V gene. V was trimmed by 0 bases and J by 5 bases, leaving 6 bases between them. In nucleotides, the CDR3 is TGTGCCAGCAGCTTGGTAGGCGACGAGCAGTACTTC. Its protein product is CASSLVGDEQYF.

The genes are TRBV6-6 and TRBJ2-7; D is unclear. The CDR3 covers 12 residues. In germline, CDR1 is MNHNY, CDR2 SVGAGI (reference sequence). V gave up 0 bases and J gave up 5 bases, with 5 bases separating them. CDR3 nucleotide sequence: TGTGCCAGCAGTTACTCCGATCACGAGCAGTACTTC. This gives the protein CASSYSDHEQYF.

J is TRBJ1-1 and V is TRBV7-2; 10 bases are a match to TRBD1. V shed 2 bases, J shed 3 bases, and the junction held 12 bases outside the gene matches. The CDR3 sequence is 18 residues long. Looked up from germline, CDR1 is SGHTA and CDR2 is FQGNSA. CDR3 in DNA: TGTGCCAGCAGCTTACGGGGACAGGGGATGTTGGGAGACACTGAAGCTTTCTTT. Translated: CASSLRGQGMLGDTEAFF. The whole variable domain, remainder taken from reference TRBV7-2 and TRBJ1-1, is GAGVSQSPSNKVTEKGKDVELRCDPISGHTALYWYRQSLGQGLEFLIYFQGNSAPDKSGLPSDRFSAERTGGSVSTLTIQRTQQEDSAVYLCASSLRGQGMLGDTEAFFGQGTRLTVV.

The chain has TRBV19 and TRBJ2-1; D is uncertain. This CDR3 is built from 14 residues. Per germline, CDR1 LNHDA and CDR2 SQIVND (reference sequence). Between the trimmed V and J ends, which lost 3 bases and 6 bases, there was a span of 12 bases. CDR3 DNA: TGTGCCAGTAGTATGACACTACATGGCAATGAGCAGTTCTTC. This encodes CASSMTLHGNEQFF.

DNA for the CDR3: TGCAGCGTTCTCATGGGCCTTAATGAAAAACTGTTTTTT. Protein product: CSVLMGLNEKLFF. This chain uses TRBV29-1 with TRBJ1-4; D call uncertain. Deletions cut 5 bases from V and 4 bases from J, with 11 bases between. This CDR3 has 13 amino acids. Looked up from germline, CDR1 is SQVTM and CDR2 is ANQGSEA.

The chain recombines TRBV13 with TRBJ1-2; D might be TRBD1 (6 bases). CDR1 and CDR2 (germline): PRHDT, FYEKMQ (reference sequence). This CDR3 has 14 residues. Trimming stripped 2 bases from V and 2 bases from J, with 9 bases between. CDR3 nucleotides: TGTGCCAGCAGCTTAAACAGGGAGAACTATGGCTACACCTTC. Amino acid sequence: CASSLNRENYGYTF.

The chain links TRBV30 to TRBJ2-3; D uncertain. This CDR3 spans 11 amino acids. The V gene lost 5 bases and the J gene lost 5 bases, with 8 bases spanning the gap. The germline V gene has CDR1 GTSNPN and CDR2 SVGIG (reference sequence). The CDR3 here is CAWLRLDTQYF. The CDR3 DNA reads TGTGCCTGGTTAAGACTAGATACGCAGTATTTT.

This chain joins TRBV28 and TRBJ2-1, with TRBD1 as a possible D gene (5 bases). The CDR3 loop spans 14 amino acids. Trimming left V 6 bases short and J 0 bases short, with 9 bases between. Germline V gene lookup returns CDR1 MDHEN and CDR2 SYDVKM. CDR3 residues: CASRLTDSYNEQFF. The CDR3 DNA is TGTGCCAGCAGACTGACAGACTCCTACAATGAGCAGTTCTTC.

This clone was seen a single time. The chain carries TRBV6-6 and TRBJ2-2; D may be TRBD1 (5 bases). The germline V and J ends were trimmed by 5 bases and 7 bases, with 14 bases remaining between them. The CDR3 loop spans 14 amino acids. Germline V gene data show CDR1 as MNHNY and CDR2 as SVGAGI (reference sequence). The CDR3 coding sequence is TGTGCCAGCAGTCCGACAGCTTTTGACGGGGAGCTGTTTTTT. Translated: CASSPTAFDGELFF.

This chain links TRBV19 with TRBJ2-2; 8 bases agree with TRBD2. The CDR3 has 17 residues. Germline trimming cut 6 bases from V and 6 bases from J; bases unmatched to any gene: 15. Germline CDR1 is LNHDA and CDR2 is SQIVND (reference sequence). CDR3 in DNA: TGTGCCAGTAGCGCTCCGGGACTAGTAATGGTATCCGGGGAGCTGTTTTTT. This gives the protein CASSAPGLVMVSGELFF.

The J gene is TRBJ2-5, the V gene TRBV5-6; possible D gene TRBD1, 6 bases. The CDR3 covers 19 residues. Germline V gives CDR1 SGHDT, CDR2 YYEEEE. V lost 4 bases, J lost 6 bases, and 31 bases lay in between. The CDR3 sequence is CASSGEGVLAGASLKTQYF. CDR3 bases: TGTGCCAGCAGCGGAGAGGGGGTTTTGGCAGGGGCGTCTTTAAAGACCCAGTACTTC.

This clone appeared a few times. The CDR3, as DNA: TGTGCCAGTAGTATAGATTCGAGCGGGGAGCAGTACTTC. Its translation is CASSIDSSGEQYF. The chain employs TRBV19 and TRBJ2-7; a weak D match, TRBD2 (6 bases). V was trimmed by 0 bases and J by 7 bases, leaving 10 bases between them. The CDR3 extends over 13 amino acids. Germline V gene data show CDR1 as LNHDA and CDR2 as SQIVND (reference sequence).

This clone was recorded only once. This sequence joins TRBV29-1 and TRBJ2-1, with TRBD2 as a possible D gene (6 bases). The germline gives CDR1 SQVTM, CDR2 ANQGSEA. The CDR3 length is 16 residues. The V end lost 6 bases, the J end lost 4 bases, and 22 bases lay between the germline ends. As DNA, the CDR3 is TGCAGCGTCGCCATCCCCGGGACTCAATATTACAATGAGCAGTTCTTC. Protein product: CSVAIPGTQYYNEQFF.

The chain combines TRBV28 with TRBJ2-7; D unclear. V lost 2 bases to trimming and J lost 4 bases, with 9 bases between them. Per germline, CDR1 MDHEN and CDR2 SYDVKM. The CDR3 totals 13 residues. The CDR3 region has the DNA TGTGCCAGCAGTTTACAGGAACTATACGAGCAGTACTTC. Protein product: CASSLQELYEQYF.

This CDR3 reads CASSPVSGPSYNEQFF. The CDR3 DNA follows: TGTGCCAGCAGCCCTGTGAGTGGGCCCTCCTACAATGAGCAGTTCTTC. V and J are TRBV7-9 and TRBJ2-1; D remains unclear. Germline V gene sequence: CDR1 SEHNR, CDR2 FQNEAQ (reference sequence). V was pared by 5 bases and J by 0 bases, with 14 bases between. The CDR3 covers 16 residues.

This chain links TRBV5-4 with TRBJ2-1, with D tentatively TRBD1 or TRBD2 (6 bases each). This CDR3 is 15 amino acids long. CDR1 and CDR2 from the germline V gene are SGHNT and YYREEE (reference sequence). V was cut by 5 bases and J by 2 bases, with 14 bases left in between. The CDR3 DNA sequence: TGTGCCAGCAGGGAAGGGGGGAGGCCCTACAATGAGCAGTTCTTC. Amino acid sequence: CASREGGRPYNEQFF.